This TCR beta chain emerged from a study of cytomegalovirus exposure and HLA in healthy donors. As for the study in general: The roughly 120 million unique TCR beta sequences, from roughly 180 million T cells, were found by an earlier analysis.

The J segment lost 2 bases and the V segment lost 3 bases, leaving 0 bases of the junction unmatched. CDR1 SGHNT and CDR2 YYREEE come from the germline V gene (reference sequence). This CDR3 has 13 amino acids. Primers included in the PCR were 60 Vbeta and 13 Jbeta primers. Assay: immunoSEQ multiplex PCR; the TCRdb copy retains only in-frame clones and omits some. The sample consists of 90,000 to 110,000 clones, around 75% of them appearing once. This TCR was sampled from a man in his thirties or forties in good health and CMV-seronegative. The chain has TRBV5-4 and TRBJ2-5, with 8 bases identical to TRBD2. The sequencing sample was made of PBMCs. The CDR3 region is CASSSGGQETQYF. CDR3 nucleotides: TGTGCCAGCAGCTCGGGGGGGCAAGAGACCCAGTACTTC. The full variable domain, in which reference TRBV5-4 and TRBJ2-5 provide the parts outside the CDR3, is ETGVTQSPTHLIKTRGQQVTLRCSSQSGHNTVSWYQQALGQGPQFIFQYYREEENGRGNFPPRFSGLQFPNYSSELNVNALELDDSALYLCASSSGGQETQYFGPGTRLLVL.